This is a list of T cell receptor beta chains from one sample in a study of OX40 agonist ivuxolimab in advanced cancers. TCRdb keeps only in-frame clones here, not all; method: immunoSEQ multiplex PCR. The sample contains 70,000 to 80,000 clones, around nine tenths of which appear only once. Specimen: CD4+ or CD8+ T cells sorted from blood, collected in a trial of the OX40 agonist ivuxolimab. All receptors derive from an adult with an advanced solid tumor such as melanoma, head and neck, liver or kidney cancer. Each CDR3 is given with its conserved first and last residue. Fields, in order: CDR3 protein, clone size, V gene, J gene. Only some rows state a clone size, as once, few, many or a class for expanded clones.

CDR3: CASRPINLQDQPQHF; size: -; V: TRBV6-5; J: TRBJ1-5
CDR3: CASSHGQGANEKLFF; size: -; V: TRBV5-4; J: TRBJ1-4
CDR3: CASSPRGTPMNTEAFF; size: once; V: TRBV7-9; J: TRBJ1-1
CDR3: CASSVDPSGGLYTEAFF; size: -; V: TRBV9; J: TRBJ1-1
CDR3: CASSTPGGEIQNQPQHF; size: -; V: TRBV19; J: TRBJ1-5
CDR3: CAWKRGLAYEQYF; size: -; V: TRBV30; J: TRBJ2-7
CDR3: CASSLGQRLIGNQPQHF; size: -; V: TRBV28; J: TRBJ1-5
CDR3: CAISETGIYEQYF; size: few; V: TRBV10-3; J: TRBJ2-7
CDR3: CASSLMQAANYGYTF; size: -; V: TRBV7-2; J: TRBJ1-2
CDR3: CASSLSRTTTGELFF; size: -; V: TRBV7-2; J: TRBJ2-2
CDR3: CASSGQGGNTEAFF; size: medium-sized; V: TRBV19; J: TRBJ1-1
CDR3: CASSLSGVNTGELFF; size: -; V: TRBV5-1; J: TRBJ2-2
CDR3: CASRRDRGEETQYF; size: -; V: TRBV6-1; J: TRBJ2-5
CDR3: CASSLSARGREKLFF; size: -; V: TRBV27; J: TRBJ1-4
CDR3: CASSEAGQGFDF; size: -; V: TRBV6-1; J: TRBJ2-7
CDR3: CASSQGPGTGGEKLFF; size: -; V: TRBV4-3; J: TRBJ1-4
CDR3: CASSGLAGTREQFF; size: -; V: TRBV27; J: TRBJ2-1
CDR3: CASGPPGYNEQFF; size: once; V: TRBV12-5; J: TRBJ2-1
CDR3: CASSSNAGGSWTGELFF; size: -; V: TRBV25-1; J: TRBJ2-2
CDR3: CASSSGLSETQYF; size: -; V: TRBV7-6; J: TRBJ2-5
CDR3: CASSNRLAGEIPYEQYF; size: -; V: TRBV7-8; J: TRBJ2-7
CDR3: CASSLTSGGYNEQFF; size: -; V: TRBV28; J: TRBJ2-1
CDR3: CASSPLLSDSSPLEQYF; size: -; V: TRBV18; J: TRBJ2-7
CDR3: CASSFLPGQLNSNEQFF; size: -; V: TRBV7-9; J: TRBJ2-1
CDR3: CARPPGLRVRNSYNEQFF; size: few; V: TRBV6-4; J: TRBJ2-1
CDR3: CASSIRGSREKLFF; size: -; V: TRBV19; J: TRBJ1-4